These T cell receptor beta chains were read from a single sample in a study of T cells after posttransplantation cyclophosphamide. The protocol was immunoSEQ multiplex PCR, while the TCRdb copy is restricted to in-frame clones and leaves out a portion. This set yields 40,000 to 60,000 clones and no singletons; the top ten hold about 2.2%. The material sequenced was PBMCs. The receptors were gathered from a man aged 35 to 55 in good health, CMV-negative, and a related stem cell transplant donor. CDR3s include the opening cysteine and the closing phenylalanine or tryptophan. A D gene is named only where the DNA matches it firmly.

.,TRBJ1-1,TRBV5-1,CASSLIPGTEAFF
.,TRBJ2-5,TRBV9,CASSVEEGELSPQETQYF
.,TRBJ1-2,TRBV27,CASSPGGYDGYTF
TRBD1,TRBJ2-7,TRBV7-9,CASSSPITGEGEQYF
TRBD1,TRBJ2-2,TRBV15,CATKTGWNTGELFF
TRBD2,TRBJ2-2,TRBV7-9,CASSQPGLAGTGELFF
.,TRBJ1-4,TRBV6-1,CASSDPGSNEKLFF
.,TRBJ1-4,TRBV28,CASSLTEGYMGTNEKLFF
TRBD1,TRBJ1-2,TRBV19,CAVRGQGDGYTF
.,TRBJ2-7,TRBV29-1,CSVEASYEQYF
TRBD2,TRBJ2-1,TRBV7-9,CASRPGLAGGEQFF
.,TRBJ2-3,TRBV4-2,CASSSSLGAGEDTQYF
.,TRBJ2-7,TRBV7-9,CASSSSTTSYEQYF
.,TRBJ1-1,TRBV28,CASSLPQTEAFF
.,TRBJ2-2,TRBV11-2,CASSYAGSLGGELFF
.,TRBJ1-4,TRBV25-1,CASSDVRGAEKLFF
.,TRBJ2-7,TRBV5-1,CASSLAGGQPSYEQYF
.,TRBJ1-1,TRBV5-8,CASSPVGENTEAFF
.,TRBJ2-3,TRBV6-1,CASSIGGGTDTQYF
TRBD2,TRBJ2-5,TRBV5-1,CASSLGTSGRGETQYF
.,TRBJ2-3,TRBV15,CATSRESGDGTDTQYF
.,TRBJ2-7,TRBV7-9,CASRPGHLYEQYF
.,TRBJ1-3,TRBV6-1,CASSVDFSGNTIYF
TRBD1,TRBJ1-1,TRBV2,CASSPDQGAHNEAFF